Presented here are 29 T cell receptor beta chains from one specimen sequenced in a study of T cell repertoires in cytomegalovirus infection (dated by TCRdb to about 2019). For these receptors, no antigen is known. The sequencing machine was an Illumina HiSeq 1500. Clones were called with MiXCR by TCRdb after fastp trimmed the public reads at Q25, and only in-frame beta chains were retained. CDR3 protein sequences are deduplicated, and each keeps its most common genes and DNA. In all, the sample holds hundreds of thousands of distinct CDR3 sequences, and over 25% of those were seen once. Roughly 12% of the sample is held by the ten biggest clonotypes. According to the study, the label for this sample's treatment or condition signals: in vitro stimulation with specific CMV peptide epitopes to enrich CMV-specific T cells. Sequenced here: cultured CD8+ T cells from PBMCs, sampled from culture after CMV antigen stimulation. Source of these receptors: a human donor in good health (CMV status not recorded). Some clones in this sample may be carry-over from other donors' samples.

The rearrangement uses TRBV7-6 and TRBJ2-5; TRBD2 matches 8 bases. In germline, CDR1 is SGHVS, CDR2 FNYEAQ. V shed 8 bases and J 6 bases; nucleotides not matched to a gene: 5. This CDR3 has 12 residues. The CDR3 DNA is TGTGCCAGCGCGGGGGGTACGAAGACCCAGTACTTC. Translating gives CASAGGTKTQYF.

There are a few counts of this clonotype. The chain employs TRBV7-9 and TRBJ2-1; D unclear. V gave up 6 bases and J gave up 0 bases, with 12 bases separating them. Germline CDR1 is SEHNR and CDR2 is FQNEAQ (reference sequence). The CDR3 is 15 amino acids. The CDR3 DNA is TGTGCCAGCAGTCCCCGACTCCTCTCCTACAATGAGCAGTTCTTC. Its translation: CASSPRLLSYNEQFF.

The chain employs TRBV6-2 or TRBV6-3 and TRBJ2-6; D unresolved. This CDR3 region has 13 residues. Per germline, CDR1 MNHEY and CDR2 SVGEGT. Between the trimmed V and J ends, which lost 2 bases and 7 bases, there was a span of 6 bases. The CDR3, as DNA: TGTGCCAGCAGTTACACGGACGCCAACGTCCTGACTTTC. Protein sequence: CASSYTDANVLTF.

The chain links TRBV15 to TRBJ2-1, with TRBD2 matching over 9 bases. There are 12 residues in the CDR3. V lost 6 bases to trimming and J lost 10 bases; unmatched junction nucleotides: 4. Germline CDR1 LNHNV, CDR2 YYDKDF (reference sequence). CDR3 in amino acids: CATSSGGREQFF. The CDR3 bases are TGTGCCACCAGTAGCGGGGGCCGGGAGCAGTTCTTC.

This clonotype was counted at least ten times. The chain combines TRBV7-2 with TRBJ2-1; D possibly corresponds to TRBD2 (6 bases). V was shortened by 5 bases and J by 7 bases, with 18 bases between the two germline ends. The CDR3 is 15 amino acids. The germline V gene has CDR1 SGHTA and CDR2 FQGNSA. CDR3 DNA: TGTGCCAGCAGCCTACTAGCTGCGCCGGGTAATGAGCAGTTCTTC. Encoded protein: CASSLLAAPGNEQFF.

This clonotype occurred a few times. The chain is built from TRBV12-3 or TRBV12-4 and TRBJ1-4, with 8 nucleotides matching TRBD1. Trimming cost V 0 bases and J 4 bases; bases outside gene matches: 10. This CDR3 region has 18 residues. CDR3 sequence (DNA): TGTGCCAGCAGTTTAGCCCTGGACAGGGAAGTCTATAATGAAAAACTGTTTTTT. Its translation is CASSLALDREVYNEKLFF.

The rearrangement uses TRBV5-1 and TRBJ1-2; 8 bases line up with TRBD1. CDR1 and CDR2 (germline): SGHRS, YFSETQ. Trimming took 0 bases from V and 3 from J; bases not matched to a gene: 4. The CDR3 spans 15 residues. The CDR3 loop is CASSLGTGNDYGYTF. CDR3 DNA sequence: TGCGCCAGCAGCTTGGGGACAGGGAACGACTATGGCTACACCTTC.

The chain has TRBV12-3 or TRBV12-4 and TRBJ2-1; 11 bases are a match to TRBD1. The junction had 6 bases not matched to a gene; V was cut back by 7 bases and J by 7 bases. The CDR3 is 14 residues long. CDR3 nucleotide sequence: TGTGCCAGCATCTGGACAGGGGGCGGGAATGAGCAGTTCTTC. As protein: CASIWTGGGNEQFF.

The CDR3 is CASSLVRSNNEKLFF. Written as DNA, the CDR3 is TGTGCCAGCAGTTTAGTGCGGAGTAATAATGAAAAACTGTTTTTT. V usage is TRBV27 and J usage is TRBJ1-4, with D hard to call. The CDR3 sequence is 15 residues long. The germline gives CDR1 MNHEY, CDR2 SMNVEV (reference sequence). Trimming took off 2 bases at V and 4 bases at J, with 11 bases between the two ends.

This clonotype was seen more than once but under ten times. The CDR3, as DNA: TGTGCCAGGACACCCGGACAGGGGGATTTATCCGCGTCTAGCACAGATACGCAGTATTTT. It is translated as CARTPGQGDLSASSTDTQYF. The J gene is TRBJ2-3, the V gene TRBV2, with 10 positions matching TRBD1. The CDR3 extends over 20 amino acids. The junction had 21 bases not matched to a gene; V was cut back by 9 bases and J by 0 bases. In germline, CDR1 is SNHLY, CDR2 FYNNEI.

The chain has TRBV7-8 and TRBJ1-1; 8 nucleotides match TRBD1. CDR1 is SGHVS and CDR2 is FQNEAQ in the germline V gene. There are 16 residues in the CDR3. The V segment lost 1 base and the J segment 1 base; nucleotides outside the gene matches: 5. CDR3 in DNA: TGTGCCAGCAGCTTAGTGGGACAGGATTGGAACACTGAAGCTTTCTTT. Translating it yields CASSLVGQDWNTEAFF. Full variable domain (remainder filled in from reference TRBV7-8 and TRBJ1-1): GAGVSQSPRYKVAKRGQDVALRCDPISGHVSLFWYQQALGQGPEFLTYFQNEAQLDKSGLPSDRFFAERPEGSVSTLKIQRTQQEDSAVYLCASSLVGQDWNTEAFFGQGTRLTVV.

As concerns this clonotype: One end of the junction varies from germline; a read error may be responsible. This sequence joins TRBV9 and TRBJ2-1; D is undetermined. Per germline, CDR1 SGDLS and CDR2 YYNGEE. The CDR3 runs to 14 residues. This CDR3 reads CASSVQSSYNEQFF. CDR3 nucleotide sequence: TGCGCCAGCAGCGTACAGAGCTCCTACAATGAGCAGTTCTTC.

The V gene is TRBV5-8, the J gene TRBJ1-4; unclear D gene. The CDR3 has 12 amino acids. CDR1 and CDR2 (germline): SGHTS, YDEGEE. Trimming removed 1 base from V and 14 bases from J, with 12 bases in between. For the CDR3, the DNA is TGTGCCAGCAGCTTGTCGGTACAGCGCCTGTTTTTT. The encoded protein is CASSLSVQRLFF. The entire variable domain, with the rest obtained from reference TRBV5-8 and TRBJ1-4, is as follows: EAGVTQSPTHLIKTRGQQATLRCSPISGHTSVYWYQQALGLGLQFLLWYDEGEERNRGNFPPRFSGRQFPNYSSELNVNALELEDSALYLCASSLSVQRLFFGSGTQLSVL.

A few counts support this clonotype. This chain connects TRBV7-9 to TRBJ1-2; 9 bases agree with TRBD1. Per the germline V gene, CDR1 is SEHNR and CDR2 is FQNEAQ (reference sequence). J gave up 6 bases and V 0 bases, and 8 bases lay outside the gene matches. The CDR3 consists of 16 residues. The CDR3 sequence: CASSLAAGTGPHGYTF. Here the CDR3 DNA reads TGTGCCAGCAGCTTAGCGGCCGGGACAGGGCCACATGGCTACACCTTC. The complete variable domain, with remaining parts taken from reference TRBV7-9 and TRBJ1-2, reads DTGVSQNPRHKITKRGQNVTFRCDPISEHNRLYWYRQTLGQGPEFLTYFQNEAQLEKSRLLSDRFSAERPKGSFSTLEIQRTEQGDSAMYLCASSLAAGTGPHGYTFGSGTRLTVV.

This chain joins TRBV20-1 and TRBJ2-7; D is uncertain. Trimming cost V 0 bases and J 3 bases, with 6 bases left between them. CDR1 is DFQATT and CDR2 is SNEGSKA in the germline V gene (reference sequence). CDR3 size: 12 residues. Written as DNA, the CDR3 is TGCAGTGCTAGAGATGTGGGCTACGAGCAGTACTTC. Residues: CSARDVGYEQYF.

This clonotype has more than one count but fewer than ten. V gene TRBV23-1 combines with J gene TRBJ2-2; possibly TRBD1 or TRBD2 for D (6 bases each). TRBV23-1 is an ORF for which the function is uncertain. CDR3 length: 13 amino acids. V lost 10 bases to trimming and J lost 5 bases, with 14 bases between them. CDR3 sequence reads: CAMGRGRTGELFF. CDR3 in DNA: TGCGCCATGGGTCGGGGGCGAACCGGGGAGCTGTTTTTT.

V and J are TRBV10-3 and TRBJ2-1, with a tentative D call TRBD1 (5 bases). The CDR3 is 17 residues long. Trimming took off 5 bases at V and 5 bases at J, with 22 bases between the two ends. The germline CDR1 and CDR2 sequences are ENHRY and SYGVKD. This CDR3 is CAISLLSGAVSDNEQFF. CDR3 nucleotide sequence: TGTGCCATCAGTCTATTATCTGGGGCGGTGAGCGACAATGAGCAGTTCTTC.

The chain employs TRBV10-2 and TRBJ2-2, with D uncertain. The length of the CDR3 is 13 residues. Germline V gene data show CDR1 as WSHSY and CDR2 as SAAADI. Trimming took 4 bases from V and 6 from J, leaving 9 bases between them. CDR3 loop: CASSGVPSGELFF. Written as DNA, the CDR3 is TGCGCCAGCAGTGGGGTCCCCTCCGGGGAGCTGTTTTTT.

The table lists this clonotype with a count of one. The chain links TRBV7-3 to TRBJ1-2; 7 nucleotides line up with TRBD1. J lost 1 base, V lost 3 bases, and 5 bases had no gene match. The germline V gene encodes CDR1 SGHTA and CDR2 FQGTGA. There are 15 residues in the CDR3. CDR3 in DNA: TGTGCCAGCAGCTTTAAAGGGGGCGGTAACTATGGCTACACCTTC. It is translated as CASSFKGGGNYGYTF.

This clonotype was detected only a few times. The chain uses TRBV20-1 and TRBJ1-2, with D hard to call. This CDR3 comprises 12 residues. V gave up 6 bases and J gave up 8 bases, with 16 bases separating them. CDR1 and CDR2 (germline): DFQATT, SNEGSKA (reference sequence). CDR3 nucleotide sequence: TGCAGTGCCAGGATAGGAGGGTTCGGCTACACCTTC. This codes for CSARIGGFGYTF.

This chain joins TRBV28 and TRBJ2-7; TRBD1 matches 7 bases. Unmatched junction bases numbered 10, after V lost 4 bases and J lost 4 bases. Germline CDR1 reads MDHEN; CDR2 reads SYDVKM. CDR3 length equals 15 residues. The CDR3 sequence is CASSSIDRALYEQYV. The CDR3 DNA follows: TGTGCCAGCAGTTCCATTGACAGGGCGTTATACGAGCAGTACGTC.

This CDR3 reads CASSQDLGIEAFF. CDR3 coding DNA: TGCGCCAGCAGCCAAGATCTAGGGATTGAAGCTTTCTTT. The chain uses TRBV4-1 and TRBJ1-1; D gene uncertain. The length of the CDR3 is 13 residues. Trimming removed 0 bases at V and 7 bases at J, with 9 bases between. Germline V gene data show CDR1 as MGHRA and CDR2 as YSYEKL.

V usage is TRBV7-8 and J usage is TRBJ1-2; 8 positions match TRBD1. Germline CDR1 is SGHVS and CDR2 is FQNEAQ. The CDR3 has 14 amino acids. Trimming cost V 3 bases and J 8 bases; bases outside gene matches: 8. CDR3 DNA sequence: TGTGCCAGCAGCTTCGACAGGGGATCACCAGGCTACACCTTC. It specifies CASSFDRGSPGYTF.

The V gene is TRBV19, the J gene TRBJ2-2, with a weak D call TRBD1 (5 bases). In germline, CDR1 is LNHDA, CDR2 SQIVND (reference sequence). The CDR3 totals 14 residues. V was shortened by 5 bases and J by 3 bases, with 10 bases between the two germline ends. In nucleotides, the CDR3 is TGTGCCAGTAGTTTGGGGCTTCACACCGGGGAGCTGTTTTTT. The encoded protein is CASSLGLHTGELFF.

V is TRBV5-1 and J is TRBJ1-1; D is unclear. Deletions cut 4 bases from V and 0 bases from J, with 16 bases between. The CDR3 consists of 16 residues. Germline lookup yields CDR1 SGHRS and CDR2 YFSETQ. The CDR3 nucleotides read TGCGCCAGCAGCCTCACTTCGGCCCCCTTGAACACTGAAGCTTTCTTT. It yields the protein CASSLTSAPLNTEAFF. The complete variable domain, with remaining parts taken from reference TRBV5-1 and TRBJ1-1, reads KAGVTQTPRYLIKTRGQQVTLSCSPISGHRSVSWYQQTPGQGLQFLFEYFSETQRNKGNFPGRFSGRQFSNSRSEMNVSTLELGDSALYLCASSLTSAPLNTEAFFGQGTRLTVV.

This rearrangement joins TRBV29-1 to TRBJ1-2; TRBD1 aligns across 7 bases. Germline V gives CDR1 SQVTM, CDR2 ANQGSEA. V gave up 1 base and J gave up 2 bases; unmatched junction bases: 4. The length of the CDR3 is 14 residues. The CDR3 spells CSVEARGLNYGYTF. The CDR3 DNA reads TGCAGCGTTGAAGCGAGGGGGCTGAACTATGGCTACACCTTC. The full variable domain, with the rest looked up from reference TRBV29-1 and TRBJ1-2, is SAVISQKPSRDICQRGTSLTIQCQVDSQVTMMFWYRQQPGQSLTLIATANQGSEATYESGFVIDKFPISRPNLTFSTLTVSNMSPEDSSIYLCSVEARGLNYGYTFGSGTRLTVV.

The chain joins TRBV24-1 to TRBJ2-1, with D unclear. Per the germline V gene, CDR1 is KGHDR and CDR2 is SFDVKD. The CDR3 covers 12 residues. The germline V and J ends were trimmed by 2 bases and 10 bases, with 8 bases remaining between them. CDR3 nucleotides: TGTGCCACCAGTGATTCGAGTGTAGAGCAGTTCTTC. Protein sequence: CATSDSSVEQFF.

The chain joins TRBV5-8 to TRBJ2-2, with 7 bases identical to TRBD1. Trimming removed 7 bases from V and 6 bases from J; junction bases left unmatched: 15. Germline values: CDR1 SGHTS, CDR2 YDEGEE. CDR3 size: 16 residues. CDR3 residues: CASAVLDRERPGELFF. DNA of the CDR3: TGTGCCAGCGCTGTCCTCGACAGGGAGCGTCCCGGGGAGCTGTTTTTT.

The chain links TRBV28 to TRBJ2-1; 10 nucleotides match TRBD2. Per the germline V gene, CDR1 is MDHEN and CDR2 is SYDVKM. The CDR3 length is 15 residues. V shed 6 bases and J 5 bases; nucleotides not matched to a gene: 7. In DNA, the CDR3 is TGTGCCAGCAGGGAAGGGACTAGCGAAAACAATGAGCAGTTCTTC. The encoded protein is CASREGTSENNEQFF.